Here is one TCR beta chain with its context. These data belong to a study of CD8 T cells in Susac syndrome. Reverse transcription of about 0.45 to 1 ug RNA used random hexamers. The amplification used immunoSEQ multiplex PCR on TCR beta CDR3; it spanned 54 Vbeta and 13 Jbeta. Each CDR3 protein gets one entry after TCRdb re-called the immunoSEQ multiplex PCR reads with MiXCR. The sample lists 51,000 or so distinct CDR3 sequences; approximately 94% were seen once. CDR1 and CDR2 from the germline V gene are MNHEY and SMNVEV (reference sequence). The V gene end was trimmed by 5 bases and the J gene end by 2 bases; junction bases not matched to a gene: 5. The CDR3 consists of 14 residues. The authors negatively isolated CD8+ and CD4+ T cells and FACS-enriched TEMRA cells.

The chain is built from TRBV27 and TRBJ2-7; 8 nucleotides align to TRBD1. The specimen was CD8+ T cells from PBMCs. This clonotype was sampled from a human donor in good health. CDR3 nucleotide sequence: TGTGCCAGCAGTAACGGACAGGGAACCTACGAGCAGTACTTC. It codes for CASSNGQGTYEQYF.